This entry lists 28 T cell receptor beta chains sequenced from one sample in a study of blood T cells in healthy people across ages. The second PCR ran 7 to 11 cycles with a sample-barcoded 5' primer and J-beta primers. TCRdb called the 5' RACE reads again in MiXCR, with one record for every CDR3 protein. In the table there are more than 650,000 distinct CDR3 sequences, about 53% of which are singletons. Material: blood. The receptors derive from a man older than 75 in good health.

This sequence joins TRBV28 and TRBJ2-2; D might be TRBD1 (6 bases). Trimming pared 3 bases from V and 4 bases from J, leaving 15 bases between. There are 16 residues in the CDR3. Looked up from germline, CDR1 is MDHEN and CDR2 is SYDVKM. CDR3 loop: CASSFTGIRFTGELFF. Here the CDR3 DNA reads TGTGCCAGCAGTTTCACAGGGATCCGTTTCACCGGGGAGCTGTTTTTT.

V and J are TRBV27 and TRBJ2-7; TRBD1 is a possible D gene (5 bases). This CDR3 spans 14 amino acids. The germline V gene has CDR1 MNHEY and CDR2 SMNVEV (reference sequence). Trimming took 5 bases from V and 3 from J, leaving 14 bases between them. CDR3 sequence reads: CASSPYTGDYEQYF. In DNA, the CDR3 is TGTGCCAGCAGTCCGTACACAGGTGACTACGAGCAGTACTTC.

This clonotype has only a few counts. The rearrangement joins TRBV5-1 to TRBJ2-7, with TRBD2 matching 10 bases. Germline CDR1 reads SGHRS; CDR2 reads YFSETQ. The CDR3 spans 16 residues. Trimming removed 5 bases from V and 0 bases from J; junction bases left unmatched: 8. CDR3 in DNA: TGCGCCAGCAGTCGAACGCCTAGCGGGAGCTCCTACGAGCAGTACTTC. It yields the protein CASSRTPSGSSYEQYF.

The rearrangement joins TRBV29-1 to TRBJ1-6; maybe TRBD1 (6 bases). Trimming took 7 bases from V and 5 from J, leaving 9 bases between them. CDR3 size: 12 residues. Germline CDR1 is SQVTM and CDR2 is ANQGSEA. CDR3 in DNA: TGCAGCGCAGGGGTGGATAATTCACCCCTCCACTTT. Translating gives CSAGVDNSPLHF.

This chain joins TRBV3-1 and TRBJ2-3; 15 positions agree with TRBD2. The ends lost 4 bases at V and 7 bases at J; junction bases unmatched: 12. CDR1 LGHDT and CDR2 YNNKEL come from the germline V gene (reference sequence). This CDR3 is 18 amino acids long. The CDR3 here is CASSPGLAGGPPTNTQYF. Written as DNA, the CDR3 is TGTGCCAGCAGCCCGGGACTAGCGGGAGGCCCTCCCACGAATACGCAGTATTTT.

The CDR3 spells CASGLVAGNSYEQYF. The CDR3 bases are TGTGCTAGTGGTTTGGTGGCGGGAAACTCCTACGAGCAGTACTTC. This chain links TRBV12-5 with TRBJ2-7; D perhaps matches TRBD2 (6 bases). Trimming took 0 bases from V and 0 from J, leaving 9 bases between them. CDR1 is LGHNT and CDR2 is FRNRAP in the germline V gene. The CDR3 runs to 15 residues.

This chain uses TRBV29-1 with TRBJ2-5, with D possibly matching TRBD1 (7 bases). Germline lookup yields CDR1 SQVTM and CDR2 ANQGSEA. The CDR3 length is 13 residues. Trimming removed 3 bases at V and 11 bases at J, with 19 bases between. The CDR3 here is CSVDPRGVNEQYF. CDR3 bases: TGCAGCGTTGATCCCAGGGGGGTAAATGAGCAGTACTTC.

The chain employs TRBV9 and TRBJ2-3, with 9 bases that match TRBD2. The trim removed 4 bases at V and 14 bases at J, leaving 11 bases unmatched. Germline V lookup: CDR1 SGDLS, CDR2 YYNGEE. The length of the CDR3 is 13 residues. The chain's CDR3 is CASSRSGSGYAYF. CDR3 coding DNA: TGTGCCAGCAGCCGTAGCGGGAGTGGATACGCGTATTTT.

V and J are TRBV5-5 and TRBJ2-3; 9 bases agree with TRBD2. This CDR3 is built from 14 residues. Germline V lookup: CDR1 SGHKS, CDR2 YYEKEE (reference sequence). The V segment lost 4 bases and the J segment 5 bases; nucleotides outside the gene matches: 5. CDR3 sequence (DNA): TGTGCCAGCAGCGCGGGGACTAGCTTAGATACGCAGTATTTT. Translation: CASSAGTSLDTQYF.

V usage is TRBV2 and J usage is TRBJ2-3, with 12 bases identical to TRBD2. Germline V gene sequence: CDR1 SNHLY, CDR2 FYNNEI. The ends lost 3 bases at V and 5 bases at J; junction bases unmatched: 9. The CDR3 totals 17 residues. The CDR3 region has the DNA TGTGCCAGCAGTGATATCTGGACTAGCGGGACGAGAGATACGCAGTATTTT. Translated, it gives CASSDIWTSGTRDTQYF. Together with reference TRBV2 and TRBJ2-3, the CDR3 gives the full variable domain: EPEVTQTPSHQVTQMGQEVILRCVPISNHLYFYWYRQILGQKVEFLVSFYNNEISEKSEIFDDQFSVERPDGSNFTLKIRSTKLEDSAMYFCASSDIWTSGTRDTQYFGPGTRLTVL.

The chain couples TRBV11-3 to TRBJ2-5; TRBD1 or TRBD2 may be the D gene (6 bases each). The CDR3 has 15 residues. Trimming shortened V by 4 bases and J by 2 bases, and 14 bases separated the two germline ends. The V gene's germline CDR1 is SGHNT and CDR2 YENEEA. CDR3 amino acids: CASSWGAGSQETQYF. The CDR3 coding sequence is TGTGCCAGCAGCTGGGGGGCAGGGAGTCAAGAGACCCAGTACTTC.

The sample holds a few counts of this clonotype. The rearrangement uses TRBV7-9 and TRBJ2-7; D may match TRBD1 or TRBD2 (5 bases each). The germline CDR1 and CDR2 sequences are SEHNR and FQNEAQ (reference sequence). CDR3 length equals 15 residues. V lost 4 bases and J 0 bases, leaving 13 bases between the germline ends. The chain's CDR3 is CASSSGRLTSYEQYF. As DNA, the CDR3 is TGTGCCAGCAGCTCGGGACGTCTTACCTCCTACGAGCAGTACTTC.

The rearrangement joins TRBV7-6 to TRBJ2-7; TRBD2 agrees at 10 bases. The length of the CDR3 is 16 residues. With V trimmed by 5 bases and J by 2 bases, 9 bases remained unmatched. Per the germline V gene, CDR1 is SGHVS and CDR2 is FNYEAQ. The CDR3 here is CASSPLAGARTYEQYF. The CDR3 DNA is TGTGCCAGCAGCCCCCTAGCGGGAGCCAGGACCTACGAGCAGTACTTC. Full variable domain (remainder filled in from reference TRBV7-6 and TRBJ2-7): GAGVSQSPRYKVTKRGQDVALRCDPISGHVSLYWYRQALGQGPEFLTYFNYEAQQDKSGLPNDRFSAERPEGSISTLTIQRTEQRDSAMYRCASSPLAGARTYEQYFGPGTRLTVT.

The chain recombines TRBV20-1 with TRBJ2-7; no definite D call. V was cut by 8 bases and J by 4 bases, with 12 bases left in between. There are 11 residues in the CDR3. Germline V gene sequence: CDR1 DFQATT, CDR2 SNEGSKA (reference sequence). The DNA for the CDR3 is TGCAGTACGTTAGGCGAGTACGAGCAGTACTTC. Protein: CSTLGEYEQYF.

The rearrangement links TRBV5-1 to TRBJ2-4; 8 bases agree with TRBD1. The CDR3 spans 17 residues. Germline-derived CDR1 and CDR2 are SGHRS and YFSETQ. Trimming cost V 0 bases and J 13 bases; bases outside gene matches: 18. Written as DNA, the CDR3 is TGCGCCAGCAGCTTGGAAGGCCTGACAGGGGAGTACAATGAGCAGTACTTC. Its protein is CASSLEGLTGEYNEQYF.

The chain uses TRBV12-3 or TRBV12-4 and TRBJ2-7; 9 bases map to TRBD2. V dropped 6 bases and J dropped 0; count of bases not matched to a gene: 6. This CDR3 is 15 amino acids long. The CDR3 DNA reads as TGTGCCAGCAGCCTTAGCGGGGGCAGCTCCTACGAGCAGTACTTC. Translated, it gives CASSLSGGSSYEQYF.

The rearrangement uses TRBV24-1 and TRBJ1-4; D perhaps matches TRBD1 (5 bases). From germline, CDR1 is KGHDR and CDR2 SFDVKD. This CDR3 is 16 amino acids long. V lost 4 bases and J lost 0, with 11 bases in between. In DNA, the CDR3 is TGTGCCACCAGTGACCCCGCGGGACCAACTAATGAAAAACTGTTTTTT. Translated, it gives CATSDPAGPTNEKLFF.

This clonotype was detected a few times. The CDR3 sequence: CASSDRGTSGSYEQYF. The DNA for the CDR3 is TGTGCCAGCAGTGATCGGGGGACTAGCGGGAGTTACGAGCAGTACTTC. This sequence joins TRBV6-1 and TRBJ2-7; 14 nucleotides line up with TRBD2. This CDR3 is built from 16 residues. V trimming: 3 bases; J trimming: 4 bases; junction bases outside the gene matches: 5. Germline loops: CDR1 MNHNS, CDR2 SASEGT.

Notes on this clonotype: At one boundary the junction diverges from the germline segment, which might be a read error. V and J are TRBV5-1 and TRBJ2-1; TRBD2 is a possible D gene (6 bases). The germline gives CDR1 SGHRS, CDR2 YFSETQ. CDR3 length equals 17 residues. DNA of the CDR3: TGCGCCAGCACGGGGATTCACTTCGGGGGTCAGTACAGTGAGCAGTTCTTC. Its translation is CASTGIHFGGQYSEQFF.

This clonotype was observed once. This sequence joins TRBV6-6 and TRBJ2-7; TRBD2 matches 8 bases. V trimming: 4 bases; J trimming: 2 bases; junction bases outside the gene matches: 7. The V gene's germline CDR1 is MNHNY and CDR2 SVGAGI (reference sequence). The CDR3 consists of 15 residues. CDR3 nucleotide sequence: TGTGCCAGCAGTTTACTAGCGGTGACCGCCTACGAGCAGTACTTC. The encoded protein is CASSLLAVTAYEQYF.

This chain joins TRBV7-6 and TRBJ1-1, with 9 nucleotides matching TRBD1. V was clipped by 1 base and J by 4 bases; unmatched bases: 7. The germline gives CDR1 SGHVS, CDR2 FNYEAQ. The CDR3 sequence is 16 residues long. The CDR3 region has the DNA TGTGCCAGCAGCTTAGGGACAGGGGCTAGGGGCACTGAAGCTTTCTTT. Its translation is CASSLGTGARGTEAFF.

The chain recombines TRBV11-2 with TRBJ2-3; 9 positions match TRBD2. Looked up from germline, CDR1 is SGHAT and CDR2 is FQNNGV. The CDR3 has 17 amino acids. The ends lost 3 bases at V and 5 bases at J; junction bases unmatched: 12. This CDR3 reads CASSFRGLAGMKDTQYF. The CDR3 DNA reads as TGTGCCAGCAGCTTCCGTGGGCTAGCGGGGATGAAAGATACGCAGTATTTT.

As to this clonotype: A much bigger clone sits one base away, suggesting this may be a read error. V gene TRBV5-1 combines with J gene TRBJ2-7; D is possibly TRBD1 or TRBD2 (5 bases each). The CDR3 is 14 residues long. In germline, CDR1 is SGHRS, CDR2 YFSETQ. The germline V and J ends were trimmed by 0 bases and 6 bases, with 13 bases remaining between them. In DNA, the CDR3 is TGCGCCAGCAGCTTGGATTCAGGGACCTGCGAGCAGTACTTC. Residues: CASSLDSGTCEQYF.

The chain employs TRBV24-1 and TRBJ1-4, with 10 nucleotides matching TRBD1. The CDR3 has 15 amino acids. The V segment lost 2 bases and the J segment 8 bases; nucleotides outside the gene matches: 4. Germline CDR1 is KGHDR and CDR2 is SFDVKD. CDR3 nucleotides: TGTGCCACCAGTGATTCTGGGACAGGGGAGGAAAAACTGTTTTTT. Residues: CATSDSGTGEEKLFF.

The CDR3 coding sequence is TGTGCCAGCAGTGAAGGGCAGACCTACGGCGAGCAGTACTTC. Translated, it gives CASSEGQTYGEQYF. The V gene is TRBV2, the J gene TRBJ2-7; D remains ambiguous. This CDR3 contains 14 residues. Trimming removed 1 base from V and 6 bases from J, with 13 bases in between. Germline values: CDR1 SNHLY, CDR2 FYNNEI.

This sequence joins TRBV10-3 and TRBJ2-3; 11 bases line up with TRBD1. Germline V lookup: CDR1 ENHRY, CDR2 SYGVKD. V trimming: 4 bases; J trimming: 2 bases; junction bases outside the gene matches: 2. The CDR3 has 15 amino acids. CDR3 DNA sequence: TGTGCCATCAGTGGGGACAGGGGGTTCACAGATACGCAGTATTTT. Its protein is CAISGDRGFTDTQYF.

This CDR3 reads CASSQGGVLQETQYF. The DNA of the CDR3 is TGCGCCAGCAGCCAAGGTGGAGTTCTCCAAGAGACCCAGTACTTC. The chain links TRBV4-1 to TRBJ2-5, with D unresolved. Germline lookup yields CDR1 MGHRA and CDR2 YSYEKL. The CDR3 has 15 residues. Deletions cut 1 base from V and 1 base from J, with 10 bases between.

CDR3 coding DNA: TGTGCCAGCAAGGGACAGGGACTAGATACGCAGTATTTT. It translates to CASKGQGLDTQYF. V usage is TRBV2 and J usage is TRBJ2-3, with 9 bases lining up with TRBD1. Germline-derived CDR1 and CDR2 are SNHLY and FYNNEI. V lost 7 bases and J lost 5; bases outside the gene matches: 4. The length of the CDR3 is 13 residues.